This T cell receptor (beta chain) is drawn from a study of response to subunit inactivated influenza vaccine. Study conclusions and caveats: The authors suggested that few new T cells are recruited per seasonal influenza vaccination.

This clonotype has more than one count but fewer than ten. Antigen unknown. Germline CDR1 reads SGHRS; CDR2 reads YFSETQ. This CDR3 spans 11 amino acids. V was trimmed by 4 bases and J by 9 bases, leaving 10 bases between them. TCRdb called the RT-PCR reads again in MiXCR, with one record for every CDR3 protein. The table has fewer than 600,000 distinct CDR3 sequences, about 7.2% seen once. The clonotype comes from a man aged 50-75 years who received an inactivated influenza vaccine. J is TRBJ2-5 and V is TRBV5-1; a weak D match, TRBD2 (6 bases). Source: PBMCs from blood, taken around 25 months after vaccination. The CDR3 here is CASSRDSAQYF. CDR3 bases: TGCGCCAGCAGCCGGGACTCGGCCCAGTACTTC.